These 25 T cell receptor beta chains originate from one sample sequenced in a study of graft-versus-host responses after intestinal transplantation. Some clones are missing from TCRdb's copy, which holds only in-frame ones; the method was immunoSEQ multiplex PCR. This table holds 10,000 or so clones, 80% to 95% found once. The sequenced sample was PBMCs, obtained 40 to 45 days after intestinal transplantation. The receptors come from a human patient who received an intestinal transplant, so some T cells may come from the graft donor.

The chain recombines TRBV27 with TRBJ2-1; maybe TRBD2 (5 bases). CDR3 size: 12 residues. Trimming removed 3 bases from V and 9 bases from J, with 9 bases in between. Germline lookup yields CDR1 MNHEY and CDR2 SMNVEV (reference sequence). The CDR3 loop is CASSFPAGEQFF. The CDR3, as DNA: TGTGCCAGCAGTTTCCCCGCGGGTGAGCAGTTCTTC.

The gene calls are TRBV6-6 and TRBJ1-2, with 7 bases that match TRBD1. V dropped 2 bases and J dropped 8; count of bases not matched to a gene: 5. This CDR3 is 13 amino acids long. CDR1 MNHNY and CDR2 SVGAGI come from the germline V gene (reference sequence). The CDR3 DNA follows: TGTGCCAGCAGTTACGTAGACAGGGAAGGCTACACCTTC. It yields the protein CASSYVDREGYTF.

The J gene is TRBJ2-3, the V gene TRBV5-1; D not resolved. Trimming left V 4 bases short and J 2 bases short, with 11 bases between. Germline CDR1 is SGHRS and CDR2 is YFSETQ. CDR3 length: 14 amino acids. CDR3 in DNA: TGCGCCAGCAGCCTCCTAAAGACCACAGATACGCAGTATTTT. Protein sequence: CASSLLKTTDTQYF. Full variable domain (outside the CDR3, taken from reference TRBV5-1 and TRBJ2-3): KAGVTQTPRYLIKTRGQQVTLSCSPISGHRSVSWYQQTPGQGLQFLFEYFSETQRNKGNFPGRFSGRQFSNSRSEMNVSTLELGDSALYLCASSLLKTTDTQYFGPGTRLTVL.

The table lists this clone with a count of one. The chain employs TRBV2 and TRBJ2-5, with D perhaps given as TRBD1 or TRBD2 (5 bases each). This CDR3 has 14 residues. The V end lost 7 bases, the J end lost 0 bases, and 12 bases lay between the germline ends. Germline lookup yields CDR1 SNHLY and CDR2 FYNNEI. The CDR3 loop is CASIGGSYQETQYF. The DNA of the CDR3 is TGTGCCAGCATTGGGGGTTCGTACCAAGAGACCCAGTACTTC.

V is TRBV10-2 and J is TRBJ2-3, with D possibly TRBD1 on 5 matching bases. Trimming shortened V by 7 bases and J by 2 bases, and 16 bases separated the two germline ends. From germline, CDR1 is WSHSY and CDR2 SAAADI. The CDR3 spans 15 residues. In nucleotides, the CDR3 is TGCGCCAGCACTCCGACAGAGCCAAACACAGATACGCAGTATTTT. Its translation: CASTPTEPNTDTQYF.

The chain employs TRBV4-1 and TRBJ1-2; D not resolved. This CDR3 comprises 15 residues. The germline CDR1 and CDR2 sequences are MGHRA and YSYEKL. Trimming cost V 0 bases and J 8 bases, with 16 bases left between them. The CDR3 loop is CASSQEKVGVGGYTF. For the CDR3, the DNA is TGCGCCAGCAGCCAAGAGAAGGTTGGGGTGGGGGGCTACACCTTC.

CDR3 sequence: CASSRGQGDQPQHF. CDR3 bases: TGTGCCAGCAGCCGCGGACAGGGCGATCAGCCCCAGCATTTT. The rearrangement uses TRBV6-5 and TRBJ1-5; 8 bases line up with TRBD1. From germline, CDR1 is MNHEY and CDR2 SVGAGI. V gave up 6 bases and J gave up 5 bases; unmatched junction bases: 6. The CDR3 totals 14 residues.

V and J are TRBV11-2 and TRBJ2-7, with 14 nucleotides matching TRBD2. V dropped 1 base and J dropped 2; count of bases not matched to a gene: 4. This CDR3 is built from 17 residues. CDR1 and CDR2 (germline): SGHAT, FQNNGV. CDR3 DNA sequence: TGTGCCAGCAGCTTAGCTGCGGGACTAGCGGGGGCCTACGAGCAGTACTTC. Amino acid sequence: CASSLAAGLAGAYEQYF.

The chain couples TRBV5-4 to TRBJ1-2; no clear D. Looked up from germline, CDR1 is SGHNT and CDR2 is YYREEE (reference sequence). This CDR3 has 16 amino acids. The germline V and J ends were trimmed by 3 bases and 0 bases, with 15 bases remaining between them. The CDR3 is CASSSWLPAANYGYTF. The CDR3 DNA follows: TGTGCCAGCAGCTCATGGCTTCCAGCAGCTAACTATGGCTACACCTTC.

J is TRBJ1-1 and V is TRBV2; no clear D gene. Trimming removed 6 bases from V and 3 bases from J, with 8 bases in between. Per germline, CDR1 SNHLY and CDR2 FYNNEI. This CDR3 comprises 12 residues. The CDR3 nucleotides are TGTGCCAGCAGAAATTGGGACACTGAAGCTTTCTTT. Protein sequence: CASRNWDTEAFF.

This clone was recorded only once. CDR3 in amino acids: CASSAQGQGMYEQYF. The DNA for the CDR3 is TGTGCCAGTAGCGCCCAGGGACAGGGGATGTACGAGCAGTACTTC. V usage is TRBV19 and J usage is TRBJ2-7, with TRBD1 identical over 10 bases. The CDR3 contains 15 residues. V shed 6 bases, J shed 4 bases, and the junction held 9 bases outside the gene matches. Germline V lookup: CDR1 LNHDA, CDR2 SQIVND (reference sequence). The full variable domain, with the rest looked up from reference TRBV19 and TRBJ2-7, is DGGITQSPKYLFRKEGQNVTLSCEQNLNHDAMYWYRQDPGQGLRLIYYSQIVNDFQKGDIAEGYSVSREKKESFPLTVTSAQKNPTAFYLCASSAQGQGMYEQYFGPGTRLTVT.

Here the CDR3 reads CASNKESNQPQHF. CDR3 sequence (DNA): TGTGCCAGTAATAAGGAAAGCAATCAGCCCCAGCATTTT. This chain uses TRBV19 with TRBJ1-5, with D unresolved. Deletions cut 7 bases from V and 1 base from J, with 8 bases between. CDR3 length: 13 residues. CDR1 is LNHDA, CDR2 SQIVND, per germline (reference sequence).

This clone is large. Other DNA sequences in the sample encode the same CDR3. DNA of the CDR3: TGTGCCAGCAGCTTGCGAGGGACAGACTACGAGCAGTACTTC. Protein: CASSLRGTDYEQYF. The chain couples TRBV5-5 to TRBJ2-7; TRBD1 aligns across 7 bases. This CDR3 is built from 14 residues. Germline V gene lookup returns CDR1 SGHKS and CDR2 YYEKEE (reference sequence). The trim removed 1 base at V and 3 bases at J, leaving 4 bases unmatched.

This chain links TRBV7-9 with TRBJ2-5; D gene uncertain. Germline CDR1 reads SEHNR; CDR2 reads FQNEAQ (reference sequence). The CDR3 is 16 amino acids. V gave up 1 base and J gave up 0 bases, with 12 bases separating them. In DNA form, the CDR3 reads TGTGCCAGCAGCTTAGTAGGTCTGCAGAACCAAGAGACCCAGTACTTC. This translates into CASSLVGLQNQETQYF.

This rearrangement joins TRBV9 to TRBJ1-3; no clear D. The V gene's germline CDR1 is SGDLS and CDR2 YYNGEE. V was trimmed by 3 bases and J by 3 bases, leaving 7 bases between them. The CDR3 is 13 amino acids. As DNA, the CDR3 is TGTGCCAGCAGCGCCGACATTGGAAACACCATATATTTT. Translating gives CASSADIGNTIYF.

CDR3 DNA: TGCGCCAGCAGCCAAGATCGTGGGGACACTGAAGCTTTCTTT. Protein sequence: CASSQDRGDTEAFF. The chain is built from TRBV4-1 and TRBJ1-1; D ambiguous. Trimming left V 0 bases short and J 3 bases short, with 8 bases between. This CDR3 has 14 amino acids. Looked up from germline, CDR1 is MGHRA and CDR2 is YSYEKL.

The V call is TRBV5-1, the J call TRBJ2-3; D remains unclear. The CDR3 runs to 12 residues. Deletions cut 1 base from V and 3 bases from J, with 3 bases between. Germline V gene lookup returns CDR1 SGHRS and CDR2 YFSETQ. Here the CDR3 DNA reads TGCGCCAGCAGCTTGTCGACAGATACGCAGTATTTT. This translates into CASSLSTDTQYF.

This clone came up a few times. The V call is TRBV28, the J call TRBJ2-3; D unclear. CDR3 size: 11 residues. Germline V CDR1 and CDR2: MDHEN, SYDVKM. Trimming removed 11 bases at V and 0 bases at J, with 6 bases between. The CDR3 spells CAGPSTDTQYF. CDR3 DNA sequence: TGTGCCGGACCTAGCACAGATACGCAGTATTTT.

This chain links TRBV7-6 with TRBJ2-7; TRBD1 agrees at 8 bases. Germline V lookup: CDR1 SGHVS, CDR2 FNYEAQ. There are 14 residues in the CDR3. Unmatched junction bases numbered 10, after V lost 5 bases and J lost 7 bases. This chain's CDR3 is CASSGYRTGREQYF. As DNA, the CDR3 is TGTGCCAGCAGCGGATACAGGACAGGGCGGGAGCAGTACTTC. The full variable domain, in which reference TRBV7-6 and TRBJ2-7 provide the parts outside the CDR3, is GAGVSQSPRYKVTKRGQDVALRCDPISGHVSLYWYRQALGQGPEFLTYFNYEAQQDKSGLPNDRFSAERPEGSISTLTIQRTEQRDSAMYRCASSGYRTGREQYFGPGTRLTVT.

This rearrangement joins TRBV7-2 to TRBJ1-1; D is unclear. V gave up 1 base and J gave up 3 bases, with 9 bases separating them. Germline V gene data show CDR1 as SGHTA and CDR2 as FQGNSA. CDR3 length: 14 amino acids. CDR3 protein: CASSLGGIYTEAFF. For the CDR3, the DNA is TGTGCCAGCAGCTTAGGGGGAATTTACACTGAAGCTTTCTTT.

This clone was seen once. V usage is TRBV6-5 and J usage is TRBJ1-5; D ambiguous. Between the trimmed V and J ends, which lost 10 bases and 7 bases, there was a span of 11 bases. The length of the CDR3 is 11 residues. The germline V gene has CDR1 MNHEY and CDR2 SVGAGI. CDR3 loop: CATGRAQPQHF. CDR3 nucleotide sequence: TGTGCCACCGGGCGGGCCCAGCCCCAGCATTTT.

The rearrangement uses TRBV27 and TRBJ1-1; possibly TRBD1 for D (5 bases). V was shortened by 2 bases and J by 0 bases, with 10 bases between the two germline ends. Germline V lookup: CDR1 MNHEY, CDR2 SMNVEV (reference sequence). There are 15 residues in the CDR3. The CDR3 DNA is TGTGCCAGCAGTTTAGGGGCAGGGATGAACACTGAAGCTTTCTTT. Encoded protein: CASSLGAGMNTEAFF.

The chain joins TRBV7-3 to TRBJ2-2, with TRBD2 identical over 9 bases. CDR3 length: 15 amino acids. Germline CDR1 is SGHTA and CDR2 is FQGTGA. V was pared by 1 base and J by 6 bases, with 3 bases of the junction left unmatched. The CDR3 DNA sequence: TGTGCCAGCAGCTTAATAGCGGGGGCGGCCGGGGAGCTGTTTTTT. This sequence encodes CASSLIAGAAGELFF.

This clone was counted between two and nine times. Here the CDR3 reads CASRDGRITYEQYF. DNA of the CDR3: TGCGCCTCCAGGGATGGCCGAATTACCTACGAGCAGTACTTC. The rearrangement uses TRBV10-1 and TRBJ2-7, with D perhaps matching TRBD1 (5 bases). The CDR3 is 14 residues long. Trimming shortened V by 11 bases and J by 2 bases, and 19 bases separated the two germline ends. CDR1 WNHNN and CDR2 SYGVQD come from the germline V gene (reference sequence).

The V gene is TRBV4-2, the J gene TRBJ1-1; 8 bases agree with TRBD1. Germline CDR1 is LGHNA and CDR2 is YNFKEQ. CDR3 length: 15 amino acids. The V segment lost 0 bases and the J segment 4 bases; nucleotides outside the gene matches: 4. The CDR3 protein is CASSQDQGAVTEAFF. The DNA of the CDR3 is TGTGCCAGCAGCCAAGACCAGGGGGCGGTCACTGAAGCTTTCTTT.